The entry that follows covers one T cell receptor beta chain sequence. This clone showed up just once. The target of this receptor is not known. Base quality data are lacking; no much larger clone is found one base away. During the collection period, no immune events, such as infections, were documented for the healthy donors. Healthy-donor blood repertoires served as a training cohort to calibrate time-dependent variance in a beta-binomial model of T-cell clone differential abundance. There were roughly 10 healthy donors in the training cohort, of whom 3 were female and 7 were male. On average the donors were about 40 years old, and their ages spanned roughly 25 to 70 years. Whole blood from each healthy donor was obtained from a commercial supplier and was collected at three time points approximately 15 days apart. For immunosequencing, genomic DNA was extracted from unsorted whole blood. These data are taken from a study of identifying expanded T cells in peripheral blood (dated by TCRdb to the late 2010s). Study-wide context: Separate aliquots of the same genomic DNA pool were sequenced to produce technical replicates, and four replicates were compared in pairs.

TCRbeta CDR3 regions were profiled with the immunoSEQ Assay using bias-controlled multiplex PCR amplification of genomic DNA. For the original study's pipeline: To quantify the absolute abundance of each unique TCRbeta CDR3 region, the sequences were collapsed and filtered. Differential abundance was assessed using a binomial (Fisher-equivalent) model and a beta-binomial model in which time-dependent variance fitted from healthy donors was added. Clones with fewer than 5 combined templates were removed, and a clone was called differentially abundant if the clone's Benjamini-Hochberg FDR was below 0.01. Using the form v = (b*log(k)+a)^2, the beta-binomial variance was modeled as a function of the total template count across the two samples. The table comes from immuneACCESS by way of TCRdb, which keeps in-frame sequences with V and J called. Part of the clones is missing from these tables; in studies checked, under half for an unresolved V gene and the rest for unknown reasons. The DNA was the basis for D and trimming; V, J and clone size are from that table. This sample lists approximately 100,000 clones; 87% were detected once. The ten largest account for 15% to 20% of the sample.

The research as a whole found: Across all healthy donors, variance in clone template counts between approximately two-week samples was found to increase significantly with total template count. It was expected by the authors that biological variance in healthy repertoires might increase further over much longer intervals, such as months to years. Between technical replicates the binomial model flagged about 1.2 differentially abundant clones, whereas over roughly two weeks the binomial model flagged about 15 and over about 4 weeks around 19. Both the number of clones called differentially abundant and the false-positive rate were significantly reduced by the beta-binomial model across all healthy-donor time intervals.

As encoded in the germline V gene, CDR1 is SGHTA while CDR2 is FQGNSA. The CDR3 goes from the cysteine to the phenylalanine over 14 residues. Of all the DNA, just the CDR3 is kept, 42 bases in frame from base 1. Trimmed from V: 0 bases; trimmed from J: 1 base; junction bases lacking a gene match: 0. This clonotype was sampled from a person aged 18-69 years in good health. Recombination joined TRBV7-2 with TRBJ2-7; 7 central nucleotides agree with TRBD2. The sequencing sample was made of blood. The nucleotide sequence reads as follows: TGTGCCAGCAGCTTAGCGGGGGGGTCCTACGAGCAGTACTTC. This translates into CASSLAGGSYEQYF.